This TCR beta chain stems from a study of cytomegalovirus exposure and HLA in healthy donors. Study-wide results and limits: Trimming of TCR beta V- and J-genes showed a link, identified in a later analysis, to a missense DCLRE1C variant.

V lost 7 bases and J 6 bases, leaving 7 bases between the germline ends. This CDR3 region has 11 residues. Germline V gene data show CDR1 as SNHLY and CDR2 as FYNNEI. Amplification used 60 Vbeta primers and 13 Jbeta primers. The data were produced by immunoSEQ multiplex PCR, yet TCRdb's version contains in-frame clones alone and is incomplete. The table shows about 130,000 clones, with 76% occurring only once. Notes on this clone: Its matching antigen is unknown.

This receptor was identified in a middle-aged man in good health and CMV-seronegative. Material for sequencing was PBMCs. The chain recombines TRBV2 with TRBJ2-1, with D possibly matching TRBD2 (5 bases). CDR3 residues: CASKLGNEQFF. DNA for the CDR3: TGTGCCAGCAAACTAGGCAATGAGCAGTTCTTC. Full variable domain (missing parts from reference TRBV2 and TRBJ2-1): EPEVTQTPSHQVTQMGQEVILRCVPISNHLYFYWYRQILGQKVEFLVSFYNNEISEKSEIFDDQFSVERPDGSNFTLKIRSTKLEDSAMYFCASKLGNEQFFGPGTRLTVL.